A single sample gave rise to the 6 T cell receptor beta chains below, sequenced in a study of post-analysis software for immune sequencing data. For these TCRs, the target antigens are not known. The TCR beta cDNA libraries carried unique molecular identifiers. TCRdb passed the PCR reads through MiXCR, listing each CDR3 protein once. The profile shows about 430,000 distinct CDR3 sequences, 30% to 40% of them singletons. General study points: In patients, about five TRBV segments were more frequent than in controls, with TRBV5-6, TRBV5-1 and TRBV20-1 among them.

Sequences were obtained from blood. The source of these receptors is a girl aged 2-10 years with multiple sclerosis.

The chain links TRBV12-3 or TRBV12-4 to TRBJ1-4; a weak D match, TRBD1 (6 bases). V was trimmed by 6 bases and J by 13 bases, leaving 21 bases between them. The length of the CDR3 is 14 residues. The CDR3 spells CASSAFIQQGGLFF. The DNA of the CDR3 is TGTGCCAGCAGCGCCTTTATACAACAGGGAGGACTGTTTTTT.

The rearrangement links TRBV6-6 to TRBJ1-2; no clear D. The germline V gene has CDR1 MNHNY and CDR2 SVGAGI (reference sequence). Trimming removed 5 bases from V and 6 bases from J, with 10 bases in between. CDR3 length: 12 residues. As DNA, the CDR3 is TGTGCCAGCAGTCCCAGGCGAGATGGCTACACCTTC. It encodes CASSPRRDGYTF.

The genes are TRBV6-5 and TRBJ2-5; 9 positions agree with TRBD1. The CDR3 runs 15 residues. J was trimmed by 3 bases and V by 0 bases; bases with no gene match: 2. The germline V gene encodes CDR1 MNHEY and CDR2 SVGAGI. The CDR3 loop is CASSYSGTGKETQYF. The CDR3 nucleotides are TGTGCCAGCAGTTACTCCGGGACAGGGAAAGAGACCCAGTACTTC.

This chain connects TRBV5-6 to TRBJ2-3; 8 bases fit TRBD1. J gave up 3 bases and V 4 bases, and 10 bases lay outside the gene matches. The CDR3 has 16 residues. Looked up from germline, CDR1 is SGHDT and CDR2 is YYEEEE. CDR3 bases: TGTGCCAGCAGCAAGTGGGGGACAGGATATACAGATACGCAGTATTTT. Protein: CASSKWGTGYTDTQYF.

The chain has TRBV12-3 or TRBV12-4 and TRBJ2-3; 9 bases are a match to TRBD2. J gave up 6 bases and V 7 bases, and 11 bases lay outside the gene matches. This CDR3 has 15 residues. DNA for the CDR3: TGTGCCAGCAACGATCTAGCGGGGATGGCGGATACGCAGTATTTT. This translates into CASNDLAGMADTQYF.

This chain joins TRBV6-2 or TRBV6-3 and TRBJ2-7, with 8 bases matching TRBD2. The last part of the DNA fits TRBJ2-4 better; the J call may be wrong. This CDR3 region has 17 residues. Germline V gives CDR1 MNHEY, CDR2 SVGEGT. The DNA of the CDR3 is TGTGCCAGCAGTTACTGGGAGCTCCTCCGGGAGGGAAACATTCAGTACTTC. This codes for CASSYWELLREGNIQYF.